Shown below are 14 T cell receptor beta chains from a single sample sequenced in a study of glioma-infiltrating T cells. TCR alpha and beta CDR3 regions were amplified from RNA using iRepertoire nested multiplex PCR. TCRdb re-analysed the multiplex PCR reads in MiXCR, keeping a single row per CDR3 protein. The profile shows about 110,000 distinct CDR3 sequences, around a quarter of them singletons. The sample was glioma tissue, nonneoplastic brain tissue, or PBMCs (not recorded which). These receptors were obtained from a human donor with low-grade glioma or glioblastoma, undergoing nonglioma brain surgery, or in good health (not recorded which).

The table lists this clonotype with many counts. The CDR3 spells CASSVLGDQGTSEQFF. As DNA, the CDR3 is TGTGCCAGCAGCGTACTGGGAGATCAGGGCACAAGTGAGCAGTTCTTC. The gene calls are TRBV9 and TRBJ2-1; possibly TRBD1 or TRBD2 for D (5 bases each). CDR1 and CDR2 from the germline V gene are SGDLS and YYNGEE. This CDR3 region has 16 residues. V lost 1 base and J lost 9, with 20 bases in between.

The chain has TRBV27 and TRBJ1-1; 7 bases are shared with TRBD1. Losses at the gene ends were 2 bases for V and 4 bases for J; bases not matched to a gene: 4. CDR1 is MNHEY, CDR2 SMNVEV, per germline (reference sequence). This CDR3 is 14 amino acids long. The chain's CDR3 is CASSLVQGTTEAFF. CDR3 coding DNA: TGTGCCAGCAGTTTAGTACAGGGGACCACTGAAGCTTTCTTT.

This clonotype has more than one count but fewer than ten. The J gene is TRBJ2-2, the V gene TRBV11-1; TRBD1 aligns across 9 bases. Per germline, CDR1 SGHAT and CDR2 FQDESV (reference sequence). The trim removed 1 base at V and 5 bases at J, leaving 2 bases unmatched. This CDR3 has 15 amino acids. The CDR3 nucleotides read TGTGCCAGCAGCTTAGGGACAGGGGTAACCGGGGAGCTGTTTTTT. This sequence encodes CASSLGTGVTGELFF.

In regard to this clonotype: This may stem from a read error, because a much larger clone lies one nucleotide away. The chain carries TRBV11-2 and TRBJ2-1; possible D gene TRBD1, 6 bases. The CDR3 length is 15 residues. The germline V gene encodes CDR1 SGHAT and CDR2 FQNNGV. CDR3 protein: CASRPNRVSFNEQFF. CDR3 coding DNA: TGTGCCAGCAGGCCCAACAGGGTATCCTTCAATGAGCAGTTCTTC.

This clonotype was picked up many times. The chain recombines TRBV4-3 with TRBJ2-1; no reliable D call. The V end lost 0 bases, the J end lost 9 bases, and 12 bases lay between the germline ends. CDR1 and CDR2 (germline): LGHNA, YSLEER. The CDR3 is 14 residues long. Here the CDR3 reads CASSQDSGAFEQFF. The CDR3 DNA sequence: TGCGCCAGCAGCCAAGATTCAGGAGCTTTTGAGCAGTTCTTC.

This clonotype was counted at least ten times. This chain uses TRBV7-2 with TRBJ2-7, with D perhaps TRBD1 or TRBD2 (6 bases each). The length of the CDR3 is 13 residues. CDR1 SGHTA and CDR2 FQGNSA come from the germline V gene. Trimming pared 4 bases from V and 3 bases from J, leaving 10 bases between. CDR3 sequence: CASSWGADYEQYF. Written as DNA, the CDR3 is TGTGCCAGCAGCTGGGGGGCGGACTACGAGCAGTACTTC.

Ten or more counts support this clonotype. CDR3 residues: CASSAIDREWYEQYF. The CDR3 DNA sequence: TGTGCCAGCAGTGCGATCGACAGGGAGTGGTACGAGCAGTACTTC. The rearrangement links TRBV28 to TRBJ2-7; 7 nucleotides agree with TRBD1. V lost 5 bases and J lost 4; bases outside the gene matches: 11. The length of the CDR3 is 15 residues. CDR1 MDHEN and CDR2 SYDVKM come from the germline V gene.

This chain joins TRBV7-2 and TRBJ2-7; 7 nucleotides match TRBD2. Germline V lookup: CDR1 SGHTA, CDR2 FQGNSA. The CDR3 extends over 14 amino acids. After removal of 6 bases from V and 4 bases from J, the junction contained 9 bases not matched to a gene. The CDR3 coding sequence is TGTGCCAGCAGAGACGGCGGGAGCAGGTACGAGCAGTACTTC. This encodes CASRDGGSRYEQYF. The full variable domain, its missing parts supplied by reference TRBV7-2 and TRBJ2-7, is GAGVSQSPSNKVTEKGKDVELRCDPISGHTALYWYRQSLGQGLEFLIYFQGNSAPDKSGLPSDRFSAERTGGSVSTLTIQRTQQEDSAVYLCASRDGGSRYEQYFGPGTRLTVT.

This clonotype was seen ten or more times. The chain is built from TRBV2 and TRBJ2-3, with 9 bases aligning to TRBD1. The V and J ends lost 5 bases and 4 bases, in that order; junction bases with no gene match: 7. Germline-derived CDR1 and CDR2 are SNHLY and FYNNEI. CDR3 length: 15 amino acids. The CDR3 here is CASSRRGQGADTQYF. CDR3 in DNA: TGTGCCAGCAGTCGGAGGGGACAGGGTGCAGATACGCAGTATTTT.

The chain recombines TRBV12-3 or TRBV12-4 with TRBJ1-5; a possible D gene is TRBD1 (6 bases). The length of the CDR3 is 15 residues. Trimming removed 5 bases from V and 5 bases from J, with 16 bases in between. This CDR3 is CASSIHGAGDQPQHF. Here the CDR3 DNA reads TGTGCCAGCAGTATTCACGGGGCAGGGGATCAGCCCCAGCATTTT.

This clonotype was found many times. The gene calls are TRBV12-3 or TRBV12-4 and TRBJ2-7, with D unclear. This CDR3 has 12 residues. V lost 3 bases, J lost 5 bases, and 8 bases lay in between. DNA for the CDR3: TGTGCCAGCAGTTTTATGAGGAACGAGCAGTACTTC. Residues: CASSFMRNEQYF.

The chain employs TRBV20-1 and TRBJ2-7; 8 bases agree with TRBD2. From germline, CDR1 is DFQATT and CDR2 SNEGSKA (reference sequence). The CDR3 runs to 13 residues. The CDR3 here is CGGGGGGSNEQYF. The CDR3 DNA reads TGCGGTGGGGGGGGCGGGGGGTCCAACGAGCAGTACTTC.

The chain combines TRBV20-1 with TRBJ2-7; D gene unclear. This CDR3 region has 14 residues. V was trimmed by 3 bases and J by 4 bases, leaving 16 bases between them. The germline V gene has CDR1 DFQATT and CDR2 SNEGSKA (reference sequence). CDR3 amino acids: CSARNGQCLYEQYF. The CDR3 nucleotides are TGCAGTGCTAGGAACGGTCAATGTCTTTACGAGCAGTACTTC.

This clonotype appeared a few times. This chain joins TRBV2 and TRBJ2-7; D ambiguous. The CDR3 is made up of 13 amino acids. Germline CDR1 and CDR2: SNHLY and FYNNEI. V was trimmed by 4 bases and J by 0 bases, leaving 7 bases between them. The CDR3 spells CASSGYNSYEQYF. The CDR3 bases are TGTGCCAGCAGTGGCTACAACTCCTACGAGCAGTACTTC.